The next 4 T cell receptor beta chains were all read from a single sample in a study of cytomegalovirus exposure and HLA in healthy donors. Researchers ran the PCR with 60 Vbeta and 13 Jbeta primers. Assay: immunoSEQ multiplex PCR; the TCRdb copy retains only in-frame clones and omits some. This table has 110,000 or so clones, less than 80% appearing once. Specimen: PBMCs. These receptors all stem from a woman aged 40 to 49 in good health and CMV-seropositive.

The genes are TRBV11-3 and TRBJ2-7; TRBD2 matches 15 bases. The CDR3 has 17 residues. Germline trimming cut 5 bases from V and 3 bases from J; bases unmatched to any gene: 8. Germline values: CDR1 SGHNT, CDR2 YENEEA. The CDR3 sequence: CASSPRQGLAGGYEQYF. The CDR3 region has the DNA TGTGCCAGCAGCCCCCGTCAGGGACTAGCGGGGGGCTACGAGCAGTACTTC.

This clone was detected only a few times. The chain joins TRBV19 to TRBJ2-7, with D maybe TRBD2 (6 bases). Germline V gene data show CDR1 as LNHDA and CDR2 as SQIVND (reference sequence). The CDR3 is 15 residues long. The germline V and J ends were trimmed by 5 bases and 3 bases, with 17 bases remaining between them. The CDR3 nucleotides read TGTGCCAGTAGTCCCCGACTAGACCGGGTCTACGAGCAGTACTTC. Protein sequence: CASSPRLDRVYEQYF.

The chain joins TRBV7-2 to TRBJ1-2, with D uncertain. Trimming took 8 bases from V and 2 from J, leaving 18 bases between them. The CDR3 covers 15 residues. CDR1 is SGHTA, CDR2 FQGNSA, per germline. The CDR3 nucleotides are TGTGCCAGCCACACGGGAGGCGCCCCAAACTATGGCTACACCTTC. Protein product: CASHTGGAPNYGYTF.

The chain has TRBV6-5 and TRBJ1-2, with D possibly matching TRBD1 (6 bases). The V gene's germline CDR1 is MNHEY and CDR2 SVGAGI. This CDR3 contains 14 residues. V shed 7 bases and J shed 2 bases, with 14 bases lying between them. The DNA of the CDR3 is TGTGCCAGCAAGCTAAAAGGGGGAAACTATGGCTACACCTTC. Its translation is CASKLKGGNYGYTF.